This T cell receptor beta chain comes out of a study of OX40 agonist ivuxolimab in advanced cancers. Sequenced by immunoSEQ multiplex PCR; TCRdb stores in-frame clones only, minus some. The repertoire consists of approximately 64,000 clones, with 65% to 90% occurring once and the leading ten covering 0.7%. Germline loops: CDR1 LNHDA, CDR2 SQIVND (reference sequence). The CDR3 contains 14 residues. V dropped 6 bases and J dropped 3; count of bases not matched to a gene: 7. Source: CD4+ or CD8+ T cells sorted from blood, taken in a trial of the OX40 agonist ivuxolimab. The chain has TRBV19 and TRBJ2-7, with TRBD2 identical over 8 bases. The TCR comes from an adult with an advanced solid tumor such as melanoma, head and neck, liver or kidney cancer. The CDR3, as DNA: TGTGCCAGTAGACAGCGGAGCGGGGGCTACGAGCAGTACTTC. Translated: CASRQRSGGYEQYF. The complete variable domain, with remaining parts taken from reference TRBV19 and TRBJ2-7, reads DGGITQSPKYLFRKEGQNVTLSCEQNLNHDAMYWYRQDPGQGLRLIYYSQIVNDFQKGDIAEGYSVSREKKESFPLTVTSAQKNPTAFYLCASRQRSGGYEQYFGPGTRLTVT.